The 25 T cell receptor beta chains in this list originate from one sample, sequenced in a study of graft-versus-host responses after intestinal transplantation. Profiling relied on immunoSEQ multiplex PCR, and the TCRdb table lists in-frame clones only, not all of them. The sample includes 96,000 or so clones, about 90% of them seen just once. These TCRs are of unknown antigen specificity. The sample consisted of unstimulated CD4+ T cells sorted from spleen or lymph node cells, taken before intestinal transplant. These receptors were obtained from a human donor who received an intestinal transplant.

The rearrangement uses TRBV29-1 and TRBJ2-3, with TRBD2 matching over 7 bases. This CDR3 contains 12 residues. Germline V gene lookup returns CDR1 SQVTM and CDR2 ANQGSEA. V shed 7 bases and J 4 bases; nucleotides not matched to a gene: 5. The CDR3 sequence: CSEERGADTQYF. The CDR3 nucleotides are TGCAGCGAAGAGCGGGGAGCAGATACGCAGTATTTT.

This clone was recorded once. The CDR3 here is CSGGTGHTGELFF. As DNA, the CDR3 is TGCAGCGGGGGAACAGGGCACACCGGGGAGCTGTTTTTT. This chain links TRBV29-1 with TRBJ2-2; perhaps TRBD1 as D (6 bases). Per germline, CDR1 SQVTM and CDR2 ANQGSEA. This CDR3 is built from 13 residues. The V gene lost 7 bases and the J gene lost 3 bases, with 12 bases spanning the gap.

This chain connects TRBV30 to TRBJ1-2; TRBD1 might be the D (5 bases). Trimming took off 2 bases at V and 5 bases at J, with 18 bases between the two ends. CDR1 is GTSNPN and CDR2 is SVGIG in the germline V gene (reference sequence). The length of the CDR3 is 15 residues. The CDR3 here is CAWSLSLTGGYGYTF. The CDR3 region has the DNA TGTGCCTGGAGTCTATCACTGACGGGGGGGTATGGCTACACCTTC.

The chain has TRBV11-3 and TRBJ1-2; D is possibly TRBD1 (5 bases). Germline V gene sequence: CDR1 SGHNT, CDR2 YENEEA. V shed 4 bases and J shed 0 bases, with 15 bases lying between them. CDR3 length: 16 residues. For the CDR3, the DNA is TGTGCCAGCAGCTCCCAGGGCCTTGCCGCTAACTATGGCTACACCTTC. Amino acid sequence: CASSSQGLAANYGYTF.

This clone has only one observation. CDR3 protein: CASSLKHRGTYEQYF. The CDR3, as DNA: TGTGCCAGTAGTCTAAAGCATCGCGGTACCTACGAGCAGTACTTC. The rearrangement links TRBV19 to TRBJ2-7, with D unclear. V was cut by 5 bases and J by 2 bases, with 16 bases left in between. Per germline, CDR1 LNHDA and CDR2 SQIVND (reference sequence). This CDR3 has 15 amino acids.

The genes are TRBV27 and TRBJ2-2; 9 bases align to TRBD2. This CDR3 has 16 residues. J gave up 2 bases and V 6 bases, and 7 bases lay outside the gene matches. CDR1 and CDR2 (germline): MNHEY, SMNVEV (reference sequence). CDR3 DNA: TGTGCCAGCAGAGGCGGCGGGGGGGCCAACACCGGGGAGCTGTTTTTT. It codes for CASRGGGGANTGELFF.

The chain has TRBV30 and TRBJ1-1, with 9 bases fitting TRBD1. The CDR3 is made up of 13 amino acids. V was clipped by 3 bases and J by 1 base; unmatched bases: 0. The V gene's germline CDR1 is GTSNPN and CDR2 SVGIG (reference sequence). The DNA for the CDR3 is TGTGCCTGGAGGGGACAGGGGAACACTGAAGCTTTCTTT. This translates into CAWRGQGNTEAFF. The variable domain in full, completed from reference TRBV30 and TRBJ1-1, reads SQTIHQWPATLVQPVGSPLSLECTVEGTSNPNLYWYRQAAGRGLQLLFYSVGIGQISSEVPQNLSASRPQDRQFILSSKKLLLSDSGFYLCAWRGQGNTEAFFGQGTRLTVV.

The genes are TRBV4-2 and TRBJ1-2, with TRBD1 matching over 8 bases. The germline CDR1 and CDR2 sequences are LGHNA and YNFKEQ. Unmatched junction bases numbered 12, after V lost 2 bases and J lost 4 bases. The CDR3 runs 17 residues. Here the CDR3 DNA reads TGTGCCAGCAGCCAAACCTTAAATGCACAGGGGGGCTATGGCTACACCTTC. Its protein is CASSQTLNAQGGYGYTF.

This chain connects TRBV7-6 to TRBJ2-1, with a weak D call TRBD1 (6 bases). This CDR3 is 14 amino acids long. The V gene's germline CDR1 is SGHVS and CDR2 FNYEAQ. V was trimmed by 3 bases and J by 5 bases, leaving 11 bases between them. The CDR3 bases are TGTGCCAGCAGCTTCGGGGACAATAACAATGAGCAGTTCTTC. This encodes CASSFGDNNNEQFF.

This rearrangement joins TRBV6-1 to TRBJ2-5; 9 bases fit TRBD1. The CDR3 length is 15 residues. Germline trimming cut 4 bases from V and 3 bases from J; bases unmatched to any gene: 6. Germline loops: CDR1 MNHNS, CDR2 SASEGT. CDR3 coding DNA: TGTGCCAGCAGTGTATACCGGGACAGGGAAGAGACCCAGTACTTC. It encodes CASSVYRDREETQYF.

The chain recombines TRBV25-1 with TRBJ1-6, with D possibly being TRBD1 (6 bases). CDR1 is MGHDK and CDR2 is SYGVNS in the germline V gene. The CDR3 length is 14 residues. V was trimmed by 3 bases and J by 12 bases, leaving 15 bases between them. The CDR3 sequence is CASSDYHRVQPLHF. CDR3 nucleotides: TGTGCCAGCAGTGACTACCACAGGGTTCAACCCCTCCACTTT.

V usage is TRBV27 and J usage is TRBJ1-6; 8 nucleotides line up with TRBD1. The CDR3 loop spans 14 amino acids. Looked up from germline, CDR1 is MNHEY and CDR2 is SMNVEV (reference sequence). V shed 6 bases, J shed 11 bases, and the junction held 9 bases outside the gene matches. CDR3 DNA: TGTGCCAGCAGCAGACCTGGACAGGGTACACCCCTCCACTTT. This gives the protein CASSRPGQGTPLHF.

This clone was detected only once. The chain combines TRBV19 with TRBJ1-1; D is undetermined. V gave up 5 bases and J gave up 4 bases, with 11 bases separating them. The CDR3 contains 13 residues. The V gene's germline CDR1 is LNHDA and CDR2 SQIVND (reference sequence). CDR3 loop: CASSVAGRTEAFF. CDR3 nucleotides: TGTGCCAGTAGTGTCGCGGGTCGCACTGAAGCTTTCTTT.

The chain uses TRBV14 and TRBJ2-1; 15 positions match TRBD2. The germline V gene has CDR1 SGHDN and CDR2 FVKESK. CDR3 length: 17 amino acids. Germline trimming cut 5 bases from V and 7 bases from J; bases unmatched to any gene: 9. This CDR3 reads CASSTRTSGRVYNEQFF. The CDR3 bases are TGTGCCAGCAGCACCCGGACTAGCGGGAGGGTCTATAATGAGCAGTTCTTC.

CDR3 sequence reads: CASSVRGGYTDTQYF. The CDR3, as DNA: TGTGCCAGCAGCGTAAGGGGGGGGTATACAGATACGCAGTATTTT. The chain is built from TRBV9 and TRBJ2-3; D possibly corresponds to TRBD2 (7 bases). V was shortened by 1 base and J by 3 bases, with 12 bases between the two germline ends. The CDR3 consists of 15 residues. Germline loops: CDR1 SGDLS, CDR2 YYNGEE.

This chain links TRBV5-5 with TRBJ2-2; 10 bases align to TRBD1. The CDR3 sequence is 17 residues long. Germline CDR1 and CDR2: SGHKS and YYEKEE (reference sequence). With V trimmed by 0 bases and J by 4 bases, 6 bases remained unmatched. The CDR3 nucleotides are TGTGCCAGCAGCTTGGTGGGGACAGGGGTTCTCACCGGGGAGCTGTTTTTT. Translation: CASSLVGTGVLTGELFF.

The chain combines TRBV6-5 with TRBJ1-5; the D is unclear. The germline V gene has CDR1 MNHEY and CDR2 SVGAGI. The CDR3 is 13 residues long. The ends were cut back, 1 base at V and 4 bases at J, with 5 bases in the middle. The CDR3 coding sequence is TGTGCCAGCAGTTACTTCCGTAATCAGCCCCAGCATTTT. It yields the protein CASSYFRNQPQHF.

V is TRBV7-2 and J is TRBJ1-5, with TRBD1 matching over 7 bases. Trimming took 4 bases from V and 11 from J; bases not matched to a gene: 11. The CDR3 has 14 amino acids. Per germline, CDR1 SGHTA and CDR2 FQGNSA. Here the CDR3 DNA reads TGTGCCAGCAGCTCCAGGGGGGACCTCGGGGCCCAGCATTTT. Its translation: CASSSRGDLGAQHF.

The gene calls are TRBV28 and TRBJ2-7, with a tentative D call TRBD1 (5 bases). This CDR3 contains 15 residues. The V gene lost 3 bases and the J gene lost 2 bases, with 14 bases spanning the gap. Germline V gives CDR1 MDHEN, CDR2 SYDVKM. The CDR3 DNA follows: TGTGCCAGCAGTTTTACGGAAGCAGGGACCTACGAGCAGTACTTC. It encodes CASSFTEAGTYEQYF.

CDR3 DNA sequence: TGTGCCAGCAGTCCGAAAACACAGGGGGCTGAACCCGGGGCCAACGTCCTGACTTTC. Its translation is CASSPKTQGAEPGANVLTF. The chain has TRBV27 and TRBJ2-6, with TRBD1 identical over 9 bases. Germline assignment: CDR1 MNHEY and CDR2 SMNVEV (reference sequence). The CDR3 loop spans 19 amino acids. The ends lost 5 bases at V and 4 bases at J; junction bases unmatched: 15.

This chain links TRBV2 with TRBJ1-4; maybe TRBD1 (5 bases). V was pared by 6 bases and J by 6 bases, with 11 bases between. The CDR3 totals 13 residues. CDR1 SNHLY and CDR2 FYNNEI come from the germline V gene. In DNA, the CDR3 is TGTGCCAGCAGCAGGGAGGAGGATGAAAAACTGTTTTTT. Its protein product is CASSREEDEKLFF.

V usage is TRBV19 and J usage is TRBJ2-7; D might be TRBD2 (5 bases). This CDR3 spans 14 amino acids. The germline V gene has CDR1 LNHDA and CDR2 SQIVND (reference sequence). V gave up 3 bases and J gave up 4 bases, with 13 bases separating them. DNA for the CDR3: TGTGCCAGTAGTATCGGCGGGCAGCCTTACGAGCAGTACTTC. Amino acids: CASSIGGQPYEQYF.

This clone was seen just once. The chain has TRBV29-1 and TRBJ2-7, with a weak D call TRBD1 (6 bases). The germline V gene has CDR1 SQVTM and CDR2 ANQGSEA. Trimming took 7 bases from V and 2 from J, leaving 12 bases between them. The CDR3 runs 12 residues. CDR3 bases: TGCAGCGCGCAGACAGGTCCCTACGAGCAGTACTTC. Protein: CSAQTGPYEQYF.

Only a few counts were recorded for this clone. CDR3 DNA sequence: TGTGCCAGCAGCTCTGTTGGGACAGGATCCTACGAGCAGTACTTC. It yields the protein CASSSVGTGSYEQYF. The chain couples TRBV5-8 to TRBJ2-7; 8 bases are a match to TRBD1. Germline V CDR1 and CDR2: SGHTS, YDEGEE. Trimming took 3 bases from V and 1 from J; bases not matched to a gene: 6. The CDR3 runs to 15 residues.

The chain's CDR3 is CASCGNSGNTIYF. DNA of the CDR3: TGTGCCAGCTGCGGTAACTCTGGAAACACCATATATTTT. The rearrangement uses TRBV2 and TRBJ1-3; the D is unclear. With 8 bases removed from V and 0 bases from J, the gap between germline ends came to 8 bases. CDR1 and CDR2 (germline): SNHLY, FYNNEI. The CDR3 is 13 residues long.